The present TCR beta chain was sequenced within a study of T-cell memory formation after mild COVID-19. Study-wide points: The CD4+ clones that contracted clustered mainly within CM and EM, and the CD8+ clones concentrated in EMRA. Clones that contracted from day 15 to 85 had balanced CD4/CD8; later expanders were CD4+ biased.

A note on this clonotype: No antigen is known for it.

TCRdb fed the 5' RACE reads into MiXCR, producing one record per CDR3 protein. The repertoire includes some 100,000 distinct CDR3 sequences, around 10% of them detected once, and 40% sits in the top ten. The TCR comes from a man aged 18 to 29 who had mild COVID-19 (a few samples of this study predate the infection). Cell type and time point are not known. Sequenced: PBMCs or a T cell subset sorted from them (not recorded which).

CDR3 residues: CASAGQASSYEQYF. CDR3 in DNA: TGTGCCAGCGCAGGACAGGCCTCCTCCTACGAGCAGTACTTC. The V gene is TRBV27, the J gene TRBJ2-7; 7 bases map to TRBD1. Germline CDR1 MNHEY, CDR2 SMNVEV (reference sequence). CDR3 length equals 14 residues. J gave up 0 bases and V 8 bases, and 7 bases lay outside the gene matches.